This T cell receptor beta chain derives from a study of control samples from healthy donors and cancer patients. This table comes from immunoSEQ multiplex PCR, and its TCRdb copy is limited to in-frame clones, with some not included. The data contain tens of thousands of clones, roughly 83% of them singletons. The sample comprised PBMCs. This TCR was recovered from a man in his 70s with lung cancer.

This CDR3 reads CASSQSDDGYTF. In nucleotides, the CDR3 is TGTGCCAGCAGCCAATCCGATGATGGCTACACCTTC. The gene calls are TRBV11-2 and TRBJ1-2; D not certain. The CDR3 consists of 12 residues. V dropped 5 bases and J dropped 6 bases, with 10 bases sitting between them. CDR1 and CDR2 from the germline V gene are SGHAT and FQNNGV.